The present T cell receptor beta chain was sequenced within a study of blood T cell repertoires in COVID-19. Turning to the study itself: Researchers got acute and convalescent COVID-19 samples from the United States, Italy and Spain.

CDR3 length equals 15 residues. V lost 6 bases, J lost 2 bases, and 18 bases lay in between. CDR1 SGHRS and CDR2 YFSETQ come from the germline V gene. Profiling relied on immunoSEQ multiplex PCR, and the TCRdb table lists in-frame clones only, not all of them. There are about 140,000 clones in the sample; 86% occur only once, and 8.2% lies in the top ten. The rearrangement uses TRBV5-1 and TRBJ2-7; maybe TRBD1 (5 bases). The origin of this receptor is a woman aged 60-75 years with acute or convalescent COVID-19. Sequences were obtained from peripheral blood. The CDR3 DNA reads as TGCGCCAGCACCTGGGGCACCCAAAGAACCTACGAGCAGTACTTC. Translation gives CASTWGTQRTYEQYF.